Shown below are 9 T cell receptor beta chains from a single sample sequenced in a study of PD-L1 blockade in urothelial cancer. Assay used: immunoSEQ multiplex PCR; TCRdb lists only in-frame clones, some missing. The sample includes around 130,000 clones, 70% to 85% of them seen just once. Time point given: pretreatment peripheral blood. The sequencing used PBMCs, collected around atezolizumab (anti-PD-L1) treatment. Every receptor here comes from a man aged 50 or older with urothelial cancer.

This rearrangement joins TRBV5-1 to TRBJ2-3, with D possibly being TRBD1 (5 bases). Germline V lookup: CDR1 SGHRS, CDR2 YFSETQ. The CDR3 length is 15 residues. Trimming took 6 bases from V and 4 from J, leaving 18 bases between them. The CDR3 bases are TGCGCCAGCACCCCACAGGCTAGTCGGTCAGATACGCAGTATTTT. It yields the protein CASTPQASRSDTQYF.

The V and J genes are TRBV11-2 and TRBJ2-7, with D maybe TRBD1 (6 bases). CDR3 length equals 14 residues. In germline, CDR1 is SGHAT, CDR2 FQNNGV. V was trimmed by 2 bases and J by 3 bases, leaving 11 bases between them. CDR3 in amino acids: CASSLMQGSYEQYF. The CDR3 bases are TGTGCCAGCAGCTTAATGCAGGGGAGCTACGAGCAGTACTTC.

This chain links TRBV5-4 with TRBJ2-5, with D uncertain. CDR1 is SGHNT and CDR2 is YYREEE in the germline V gene (reference sequence). Trimming pared 2 bases from V and 3 bases from J, leaving 8 bases between. This CDR3 region has 13 residues. CDR3 loop: CASSFDTKETQYF. CDR3 nucleotide sequence: TGTGCCAGCAGCTTCGACACAAAAGAGACCCAGTACTTC.

The rearrangement joins TRBV5-1 to TRBJ2-5, with TRBD1 matching 8 bases. The J call is in doubt because the DNA end fits TRBJ2-7 better. Germline assignment: CDR1 SGHRS and CDR2 YFSETQ. The CDR3 consists of 15 residues. The CDR3 protein is CASNSITGGPYEQYF. DNA of the CDR3: TGCGCCAGCAATTCTATAACAGGGGGTCCCTACGAGCAGTACTTC.

This clone was observed a handful of times. This chain connects TRBV30 to TRBJ2-7, with D perhaps TRBD1 (6 bases). Deletions cut 3 bases from V and 2 bases from J, with 14 bases between. This CDR3 contains 14 residues. Germline CDR1 reads GTSNPN; CDR2 reads SVGIG (reference sequence). Written as DNA, the CDR3 is TGTGCCTGGAGCCGACCGGACAGAACCTACGAGCAGTACTTC. This encodes CAWSRPDRTYEQYF.

The genes are TRBV15 and TRBJ1-5, with D possibly matching TRBD1 (6 bases). The CDR3 contains 15 residues. V was cut by 5 bases and J by 5 bases, with 16 bases left in between. Germline V gives CDR1 LNHNV, CDR2 YYDKDF (reference sequence). In DNA form, the CDR3 reads TGTGCCACCAGCGGGCTTCCCGGGGGGCATCAGCCCCAGCATTTT. The encoded protein is CATSGLPGGHQPQHF.

CDR3 nucleotides: TGTGCCAGTACCGGGACTAGCGGGTCGGCGCAGTTCTTC. Translated: CASTGTSGSAQFF. The genes are TRBV19 and TRBJ2-1; TRBD2 matches at 12 bases. Trimming took 7 bases from V and 12 from J; bases not matched to a gene: 7. Germline-derived CDR1 and CDR2 are LNHDA and SQIVND (reference sequence). This CDR3 has 13 amino acids.

V and J are TRBV7-6 and TRBJ2-1; 7 bases map to TRBD2. With 5 bases clipped from V and 9 bases from J, the junction kept 7 bases outside the gene matches. CDR1 is SGHVS, CDR2 FNYEAQ, per germline. The CDR3 has 13 residues. CDR3 in DNA: TGTGCCAGCAGCAGTGGGACTATTCGTGAGCAGTTCTTC. It codes for CASSSGTIREQFF.

This clone appeared once. The chain joins TRBV7-9 to TRBJ1-2; 12 bases are shared with TRBD1. This CDR3 spans 14 amino acids. The V gene end was trimmed by 5 bases and the J gene end by 6 bases; junction bases not matched to a gene: 4. Germline V lookup: CDR1 SEHNR, CDR2 FQNEAQ (reference sequence). CDR3 coding DNA: TGTGCCAGCAGCCAGGGACAGGGGGCAGATGGCTACACCTTC. Its translation: CASSQGQGADGYTF.